This is a list of T cell receptor beta chains from one sample in a study of control samples from healthy donors and cancer patients. Method: immunoSEQ multiplex PCR; TCRdb's copy keeps in-frame clones and lacks some. The sample includes under 150,000 clones, roughly nine tenths of them seen just once. Sequencing input: PBMCs. These receptors originate from a man aged 50 or older with head and neck cancer. Both conserved end residues are part of each CDR3. D genes are given only for firm matches. Rows may omit the clone size; those that give it use once, few, many or a size class.

TRBV7-8	TRBD1	NA	TRBJ1-2	TGTGCCAGCAGCGGCAGGGACAGGGGGGACCTTGGCTACACCTTC	CASSGRDRGDLGYTF
TRBV11-2	NA	NA	TRBJ2-7	TGTGCCAGCAGCTTAGATCGGGGGGCGGGAGTAAACGAGCAGTACTTC	CASSLDRGAGVNEQYF
TRBV6-6	NA	NA	TRBJ1-2	TGTGCCAGCAGTTACTCGACTCTGGGATTTGGGGGCTACACCTTC	CASSYSTLGFGGYTF
TRBV11-3	NA	NA	TRBJ2-2	TGTGCCAGCAGCTTATTCGGCACGAACACCGGGGAGCTGTTTTTT	CASSLFGTNTGELFF
TRBV28	NA	NA	TRBJ1-1	TGTGCCAGCAGGGGTCGCTCATGGAACACTGAAGCTTTCTTT	CASRGRSWNTEAFF
TRBV30	NA	NA	TRBJ1-2	TGTGCCTGGATTAAAGTAAACTATGGCTACACCTTC	CAWIKVNYGYTF
TRBV5-1	NA	NA	TRBJ1-3	TGCGCCAGCAGCCTCGTCGGTCTCTCTGGAAACACCATATATTTT	CASSLVGLSGNTIYF
TRBV5-1	TRBD2	once	TRBJ2-7	TGCGCCAGCAGCCCCCGGACTAGCGGGAGCATGTCCTACGAGCAGTACTTC	CASSPRTSGSMSYEQYF
TRBV5-1	TRBD1	NA	TRBJ2-7	TGCGCCAGCAGCTTAACAGGGGGCCCCTCCTACGAGCAGTACTTC	CASSLTGGPSYEQYF
TRBV2	TRBD2	NA	TRBJ2-7	TGTGCCAGCAGTCGACTAGCGGGGGGTTACGAGCAGTACTTC	CASSRLAGGYEQYF
TRBV28	TRBD2	NA	TRBJ2-7	TGTGCCAGCAGTTCCCCGGCGGGAGGTTACTACGAGCAGTACTTC	CASSSPAGGYYEQYF
TRBV9	NA	few	TRBJ2-7	TGTGCCAGCAGCGTAGGGACAGAGGGTTACTCCTACGAGCAGTACTTC	CASSVGTEGYSYEQYF
TRBV5-6	NA	once	TRBJ1-1	TGTGCCAGCAGCTTGGTAGGAGCTCGCCCAGAAGCTTTCTTT	CASSLVGARPEAFF
TRBV28	NA	NA	TRBJ1-1	TGTGCCAGCAGCTACAGGGTGAACACTGAAGCTTTCTTT	CASSYRVNTEAFF
TRBV7-2	NA	NA	TRBJ1-6	TGTGCCAGCAGCCCGAGCTCCGCGGGCTCACCCCTCCACTTT	CASSPSSAGSPLHF
TRBV30	TRBD1	once	TRBJ2-2	TGTGCCTGGATCAGGGACAGGGGGATCGACACCGGGGAGCTGTTTTTT	CAWIRDRGIDTGELFF
TRBV6-1	NA	NA	TRBJ2-1	TGTGCCAGCAGTGAAAAAATTCCATTCCGGGGCCCCTACAATGAGCAGTTCTTC	CASSEKIPFRGPYNEQFF